This T cell receptor beta chain was captured in a study of Graves' ophthalmopathy and Graves' hyperthyroidism. Overall study: Hyperthyroidism counted as stable given no ophthalmopathy within 18 months of follow-up. Notes on the study in general: Detection in blood was also observed for most expanded thyroid clonotypes above 0.001 frequency.

Investigators amplified TCR beta CDR3 regions from RNA transcripts. A first-round RT-PCR used HTBI primers, followed by a second-round multiplex PCR. TCRdb used MiXCR to reprocess the multiplex PCR reads, holding one entry per CDR3 protein. The profile shows some 1.1 million distinct CDR3 sequences, about two fifths of them singletons. Ineligible for inclusion were patients with other autoimmune diseases, uncontrolled infections, pregnancy or lactation. This clonotype appeared many times. Antigen unknown. The sequenced material came from peripheral blood or thyroid tissue (not recorded which). The sequence derives from an adult man with Graves' hyperthyroidism.

The CDR3 DNA follows: TGCAGTGCTAGGGAGACAGGGAGGCAAGGCTACACCTTC. It yields the protein CSARETGRQGYTF. V gene TRBV20-1 combines with J gene TRBJ1-2; 7 bases fit TRBD1. J was trimmed by 8 bases and V by 3 bases; bases with no gene match: 9. The CDR3 sequence is 13 residues long. Germline loops: CDR1 DFQATT, CDR2 SNEGSKA (reference sequence).